This T cell receptor (beta chain) was recorded in a study of blood T cell repertoires in COVID-19. In the study overall: Whether acute or convalescent, the COVID-19 samples came from the United States, Italy and Spain. T cells, B-cell-depleted T cells, or PBMCs supplied cDNA or gDNA.

The CDR3 runs 14 residues. Trimming took 5 bases from V and 2 from J, leaving 12 bases between them. Germline loops: CDR1 SGHVS, CDR2 FQNEAQ. This clone is medium-sized by share. Original handling: Amplification of reference gene primers was used by the study to estimate nucleated cell counts. Generated by immunoSEQ multiplex PCR, the TCRdb table keeps only in-frame clones and is missing some. The DNA gave D and trimming, while V, J and clone size come from that table. The profile shows about 190,000 clones, 90% of them singletons. The genes are TRBV7-8 and TRBJ1-2, with D unclear. Sequenced: peripheral blood. The sequence came from a man aged 45-65 years with acute or convalescent COVID-19. The CDR3 region has the DNA TGTGCCAGCAGCCCAGCGAGCGCCAACTATGGCTACACCTTC. It codes for CASSPASANYGYTF.